The T cell receptor (beta chain) under discussion was sequenced for a study of T cells in Graves' hyperthyroidism and ophthalmopathy. Study observations and caveats: Clonotypes that were expanded in thyroid above 0.001 mostly appeared in blood too.

There are many counts of this clonotype. Its antigen is undetermined. RNA transcripts were the template for amplifying TCR beta CDR3 regions. TCR CDR3 regions were first amplified by RT-PCR with HTBI primers. TCRdb re-called the multiplex PCR reads through MiXCR, storing one row per CDR3 protein. The sample contains 350,000 or so distinct CDR3 sequences, about a sixth of which appear only once. From more than 9.5 ml of fresh peripheral blood, PBMCs were isolated. The receptor comes from a middle-aged woman with Graves' ophthalmopathy. Sequenced: blood.

The CDR3 protein is CASRTGAAGELFF. The CDR3 DNA reads as TGTGCCAGCAGGACAGGGGCGGCTGGGGAGCTGTTTTTT. This rearrangement joins TRBV6-2 or TRBV6-3 to TRBJ2-2; TRBD1 agrees at 8 bases. This CDR3 contains 13 residues. The trim removed 6 bases at V and 8 bases at J, leaving 5 bases unmatched. Per germline, CDR1 MNHEY and CDR2 SVGEGT.